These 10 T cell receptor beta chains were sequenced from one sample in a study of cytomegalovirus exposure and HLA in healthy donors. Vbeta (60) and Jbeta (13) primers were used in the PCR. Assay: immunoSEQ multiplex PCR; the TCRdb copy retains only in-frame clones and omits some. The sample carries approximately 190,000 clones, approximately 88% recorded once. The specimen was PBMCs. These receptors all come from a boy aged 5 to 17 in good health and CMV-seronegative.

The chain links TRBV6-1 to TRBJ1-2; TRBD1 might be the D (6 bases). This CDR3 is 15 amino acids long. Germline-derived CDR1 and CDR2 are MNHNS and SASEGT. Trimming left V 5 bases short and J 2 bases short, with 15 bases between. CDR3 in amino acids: CASSSPGAGNYGYTF. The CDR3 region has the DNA TGTGCCAGCAGTTCCCCAGGGGCCGGAAACTATGGCTACACCTTC.

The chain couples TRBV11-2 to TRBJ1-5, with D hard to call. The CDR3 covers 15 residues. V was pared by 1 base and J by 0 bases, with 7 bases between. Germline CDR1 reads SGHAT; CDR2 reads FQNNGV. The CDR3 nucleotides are TGTGCCAGCAGCTTAGCGGGAAATAGCAATCAGCCCCAGCATTTT. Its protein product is CASSLAGNSNQPQHF.

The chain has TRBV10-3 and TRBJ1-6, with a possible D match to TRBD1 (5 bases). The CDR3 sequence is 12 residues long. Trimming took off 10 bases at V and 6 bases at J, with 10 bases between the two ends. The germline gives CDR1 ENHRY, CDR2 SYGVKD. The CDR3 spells CATRQSNSPLHF. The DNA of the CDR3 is TGTGCCACCAGACAGTCTAATTCACCCCTCCACTTT.

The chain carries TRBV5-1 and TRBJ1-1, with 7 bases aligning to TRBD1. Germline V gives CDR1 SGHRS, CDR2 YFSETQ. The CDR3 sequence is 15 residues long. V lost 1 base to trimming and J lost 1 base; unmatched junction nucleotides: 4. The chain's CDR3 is CASSLSDRTNTEAFF. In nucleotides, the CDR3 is TGCGCCAGCAGCTTGTCGGACAGGACGAACACTGAAGCTTTCTTT.

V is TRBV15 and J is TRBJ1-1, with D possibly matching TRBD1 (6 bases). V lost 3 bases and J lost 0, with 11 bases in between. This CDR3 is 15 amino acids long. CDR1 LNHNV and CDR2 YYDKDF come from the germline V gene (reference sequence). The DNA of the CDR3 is TGTGCCACCAGCAGGGTACAGGGTTTGAACACTGAAGCTTTCTTT. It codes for CATSRVQGLNTEAFF.

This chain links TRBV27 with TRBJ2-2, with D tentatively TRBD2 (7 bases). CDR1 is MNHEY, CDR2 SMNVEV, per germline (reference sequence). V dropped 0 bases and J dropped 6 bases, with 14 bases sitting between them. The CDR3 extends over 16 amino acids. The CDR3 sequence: CASSLSGGGHAGELFF. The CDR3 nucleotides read TGTGCCAGCAGTTTATCGGGAGGGGGGCATGCCGGGGAGCTGTTTTTT.

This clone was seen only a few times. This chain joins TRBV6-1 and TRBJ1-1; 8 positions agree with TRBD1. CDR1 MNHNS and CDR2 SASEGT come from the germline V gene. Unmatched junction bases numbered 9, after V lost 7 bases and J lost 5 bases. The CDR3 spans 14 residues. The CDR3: CASISGRGLTEAFF. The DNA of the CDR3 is TGTGCCAGCATCTCGGGCAGGGGGCTAACTGAAGCTTTCTTT.

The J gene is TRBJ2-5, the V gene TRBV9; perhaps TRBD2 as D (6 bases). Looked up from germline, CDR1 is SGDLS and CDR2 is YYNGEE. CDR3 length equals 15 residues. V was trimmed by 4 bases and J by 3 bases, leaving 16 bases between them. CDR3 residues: CASSPLGGWEETQYF. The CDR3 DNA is TGTGCCAGCAGCCCCCTGGGGGGTTGGGAAGAGACCCAGTACTTC.

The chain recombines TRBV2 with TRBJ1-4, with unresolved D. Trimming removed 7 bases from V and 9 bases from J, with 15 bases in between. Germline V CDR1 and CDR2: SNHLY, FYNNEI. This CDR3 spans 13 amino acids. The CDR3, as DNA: TGTGCCAGCATATCCTCCCAGGTTCAAAAACTGTTTTTT. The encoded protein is CASISSQVQKLFF.

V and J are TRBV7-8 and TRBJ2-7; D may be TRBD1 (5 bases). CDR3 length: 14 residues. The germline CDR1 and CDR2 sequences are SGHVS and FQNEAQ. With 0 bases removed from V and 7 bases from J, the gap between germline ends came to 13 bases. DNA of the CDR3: TGTGCCAGCAGCTTAGCCCCGCAGGGTGGGGAGCAGTACTTC. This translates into CASSLAPQGGEQYF.